This T cell receptor (beta chain) stems from a study of PD-1 blockade in classical Hodgkin lymphoma. Study in general: A 3 mg/kg intravenous dose of nivolumab was received by patients every 2 weeks. Regarding the study as a whole: By C4D1, CD4+ diversity increased significantly, especially in complete responders. Baseline TCR diversity was reportedly lower in newly diagnosed patients than healthy donors.

A note on this clone: What it binds is unknown.

Trimming cost V 0 bases and J 1 base, with 4 bases left between them. Germline V gene data show CDR1 as KGHSH and CDR2 as LQKENI. There are 14 residues in the CDR3. Using immunoSEQ multiplex PCR, the repertoire was profiled, and TCRdb retains in-frame clones only, with some absent. Of 9,000 or so clones listed, around nine tenths were seen once; the top ten hold about 23%. As for time point: cycle 4 day 1 (C4D1), after six to seven weeks of nivolumab. The patients all showed relapse after autologous stem cell transplantation, while their brentuximab vedotin exposure varied. The clonotype comes from a human donor with classical Hodgkin lymphoma. Sequenced here: peripheral blood mononuclear cells (PBMCs), sampled before the fourth cycle of nivolumab. The genes are TRBV18 and TRBJ1-3; unclear D gene. DNA for the CDR3: TGTGCCAGCTCACCACCGGGGTCTGGAAACACCATATATTTT. Protein sequence: CASSPPGSGNTIYF. Using reference TRBV18 and TRBJ1-3 for the parts outside the CDR3, the full variable domain is NAGVMQNPRHLVRRRGQEARLRCSPMKGHSHVYWYRQLPEEGLKFMVYLQKENIIDESGMPKERFSAEFPKEGPSILRIQQVVRGDSAAYFCASSPPGSGNTIYFGEGSWLTVV.